Listed below are T cell receptor beta chains from one sample, sequenced in a study of early T cells in non-severe SARS-CoV-2 infection. MiXCR, applied by TCRdb to the 5' RACE reads, yields one record per CDR3 protein. The table lists about 63,000 distinct CDR3 sequences, approximately 13% of them singletons, with around 4.6% in the top ten. Sequencing was carried out using whole blood. Source of these receptors: an adult who was a healthcare worker with PCR-confirmed SARS-CoV-2 infection or an uninfected control (not recorded which). Each CDR3 is given with its conserved first and last residue. D genes are given only for firm matches. The size field is filled for only some rows; it gives once, few, many or a size class.

>TRBV5-1|TRBD1|TRBJ2-7|NA
CASSSGQSYEQYF
TGCGCCAGCAGCTCGGGACAGTCCTACGAGCAGTACTTC
>TRBV18|NA|TRBJ1-2|few
CASSPMGARNYGYTF
TGTGCCAGCTCACCAATGGGGGCACGGAACTATGGCTACACCTTC
>TRBV24-1|TRBD1|TRBJ2-7|few
CATSEGQGFEQYF
TGTGCCACCAGTGAGGGACAGGGGTTCGAGCAGTACTTC
>TRBV4-3|NA|TRBJ1-1|many
CASSGDPTGANTEAFF
TGCGCCAGCAGCGGCGATCCGACAGGCGCGAACACTGAAGCTTTCTTT
>TRBV24-1|NA|TRBJ2-3|many
CATSDSGTDTQYF
TGTGCCACCAGTGATTCGGGGACAGATACGCAGTATTTT
>TRBV5-1|TRBD2|TRBJ2-3|many
CASRPPGRGSTDTQYF
TGCGCCAGCCGTCCCCCGGGGCGGGGGAGCACAGATACGCAGTATTTT
>TRBV2|NA|TRBJ2-4|many
CASGGGREINIQYF
TGTGCCAGCGGGGGGGGGCGCGAGATAAACATTCAGTACTTC
>TRBV29-1|TRBD1|TRBJ1-2|few
CSVEDRGGGNGYTF
TGCAGCGTTGAGGACAGGGGAGGTGGGAATGGCTACACCTTC
>TRBV11-2|TRBD2|TRBJ2-1|many
CASSFSGGPSEQFF
TGTGCCAGCAGCTTTAGCGGGGGCCCCAGTGAGCAGTTCTTC
>TRBV7-6|NA|TRBJ2-6|few
CASSSQGGTSGANVLTF
TGTGCCAGCAGCTCACAAGGAGGTACCTCTGGGGCCAACGTCCTGACTTTC
>TRBV16|TRBD1|TRBJ1-5|few
CASSQSGGGNQPQHF
TGTGCCAGCAGCCAATCAGGGGGCGGCAATCAGCCCCAGCATTTT
>TRBV6-5|TRBD1|TRBJ2-7|NA
CASSYSGQGFSEQYF
TGTGCCAGCAGTTACTCGGGACAGGGATTTAGCGAGCAGTACTTC
>TRBV6-5|TRBD1|TRBJ2-7|once
CASSYRQTGSEQYF
TGTGCCAGCAGTTACCGCCAGACAGGGTCCGAGCAGTACTTC
>TRBV12-3/TRBV12-4|NA|TRBJ2-3|NA
CASSSRPVFTDTQYF
TGTGCCAGCAGTTCGAGACCGGTTTTCACAGATACGCAGTATTTT
>TRBV6-6|NA|TRBJ2-7|many
CASGNPYEQYF
TGTGCCAGCGGGAATCCCTACGAGCAGTACTTC
>TRBV11-3|NA|TRBJ2-7|many
CASSLGGLTERYEQYF
TGTGCCAGCAGCTTAGGAGGTTTGACGGAACGTTACGAGCAGTACTTC
>TRBV11-1|NA|TRBJ1-2|few
CASSRGLAGVNYGYTF
TGTGCCAGCAGCCGCGGATTGGCCGGGGTTAACTATGGCTACACCTTC
>TRBV6-5|TRBD1|TRBJ1-1|many
CASGTGVTEAFF
TGTGCCAGTGGGACAGGGGTCACTGAAGCTTTCTTT
>TRBV9|NA|TRBJ2-6|many
CASSTVHSGANVLTF
TGTGCCAGCAGCACCGTCCACTCTGGGGCCAACGTCCTGACTTTC
>TRBV27|NA|TRBJ1-2|many
CASSLTGNYGYTF
TGTGCCAGCAGTTTAACAGGGAACTATGGCTACACCTTC
>TRBV30|TRBD2|TRBJ2-2|NA
CAWSRSGGHANTGELFF
TGTGCCTGGAGCCGTAGCGGGGGCCACGCGAACACCGGGGAGCTGTTTTTT
>TRBV6-5|TRBD1|TRBJ1-1|few
CASSYVGQGNTEAFF
TGTGCCAGCAGTTACGTGGGACAGGGTAACACTGAAGCTTTCTTT